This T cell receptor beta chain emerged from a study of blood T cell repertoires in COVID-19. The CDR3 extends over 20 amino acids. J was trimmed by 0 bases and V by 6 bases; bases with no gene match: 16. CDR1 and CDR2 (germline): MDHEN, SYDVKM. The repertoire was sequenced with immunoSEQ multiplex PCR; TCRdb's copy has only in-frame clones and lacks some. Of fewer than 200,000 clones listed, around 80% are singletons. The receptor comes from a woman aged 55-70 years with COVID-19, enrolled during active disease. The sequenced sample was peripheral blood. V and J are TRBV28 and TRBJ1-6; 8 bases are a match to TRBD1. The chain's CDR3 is CASSAGPGGPPSSYNSPLHF. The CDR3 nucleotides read TGTGCCAGCAGCGCCGGGCCAGGGGGCCCGCCAAGCTCCTATAATTCACCCCTCCACTTT.